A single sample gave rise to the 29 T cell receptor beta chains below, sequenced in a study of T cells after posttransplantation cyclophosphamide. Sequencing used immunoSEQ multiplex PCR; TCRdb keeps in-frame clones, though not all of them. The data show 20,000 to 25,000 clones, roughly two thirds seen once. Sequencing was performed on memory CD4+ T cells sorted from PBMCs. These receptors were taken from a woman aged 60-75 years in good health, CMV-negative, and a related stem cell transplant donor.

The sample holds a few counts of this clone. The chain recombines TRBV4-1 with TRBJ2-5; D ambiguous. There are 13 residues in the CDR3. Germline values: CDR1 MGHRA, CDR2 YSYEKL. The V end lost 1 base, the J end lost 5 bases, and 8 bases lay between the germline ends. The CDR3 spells CASSQGALETQYF. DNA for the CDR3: TGCGCCAGCAGCCAAGGCGCCCTGGAGACCCAGTACTTC.

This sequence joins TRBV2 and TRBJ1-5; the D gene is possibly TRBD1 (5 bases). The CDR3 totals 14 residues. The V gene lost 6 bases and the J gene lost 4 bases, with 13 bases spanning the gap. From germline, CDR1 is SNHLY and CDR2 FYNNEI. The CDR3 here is CASRERGWNQPQHF. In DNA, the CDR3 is TGTGCCAGCAGGGAACGGGGGTGGAATCAGCCCCAGCATTTT. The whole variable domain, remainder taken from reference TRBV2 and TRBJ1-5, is EPEVTQTPSHQVTQMGQEVILRCVPISNHLYFYWYRQILGQKVEFLVSFYNNEISEKSEIFDDQFSVERPDGSNFTLKIRSTKLEDSAMYFCASRERGWNQPQHFGDGTRLSIL.

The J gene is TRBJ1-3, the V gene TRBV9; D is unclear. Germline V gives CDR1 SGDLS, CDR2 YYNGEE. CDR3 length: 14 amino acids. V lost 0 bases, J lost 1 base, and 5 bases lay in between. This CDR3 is CASSVDPSGNTIYF. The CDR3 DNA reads TGTGCCAGCAGCGTAGATCCTTCTGGAAACACCATATATTTT.

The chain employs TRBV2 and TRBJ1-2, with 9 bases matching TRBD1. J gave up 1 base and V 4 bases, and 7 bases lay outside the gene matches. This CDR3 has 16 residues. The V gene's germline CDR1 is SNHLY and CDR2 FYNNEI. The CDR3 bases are TGTGCCAGCAGTGTCATACACAGGGGGCTTAACTATGGCTACACCTTC. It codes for CASSVIHRGLNYGYTF.

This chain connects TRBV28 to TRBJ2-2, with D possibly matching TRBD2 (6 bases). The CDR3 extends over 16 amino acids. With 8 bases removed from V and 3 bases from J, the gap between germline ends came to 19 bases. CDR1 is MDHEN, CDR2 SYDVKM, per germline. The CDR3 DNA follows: TGTGCCAGCGGGATGGGGGGACTCTCCTACACCGGGGAGCTGTTTTTT. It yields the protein CASGMGGLSYTGELFF.

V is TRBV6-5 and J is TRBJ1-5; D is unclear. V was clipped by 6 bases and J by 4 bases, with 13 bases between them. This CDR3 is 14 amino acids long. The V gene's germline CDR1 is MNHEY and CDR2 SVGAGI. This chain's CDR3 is CASSTRRENQPQHF. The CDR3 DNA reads TGTGCCAGCAGCACCCGACGGGAAAATCAGCCCCAGCATTTT.

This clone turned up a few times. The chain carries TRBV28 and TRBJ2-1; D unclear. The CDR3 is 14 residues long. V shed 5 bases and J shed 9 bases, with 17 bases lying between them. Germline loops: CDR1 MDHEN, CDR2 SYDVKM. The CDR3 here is CASSPRFISPEQFF. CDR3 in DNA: TGTGCCAGCAGTCCCAGATTCATATCACCTGAGCAGTTCTTC.

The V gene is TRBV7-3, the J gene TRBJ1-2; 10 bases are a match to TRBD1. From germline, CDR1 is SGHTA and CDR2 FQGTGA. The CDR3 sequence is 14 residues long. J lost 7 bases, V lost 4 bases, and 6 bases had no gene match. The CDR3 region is CASSSPGTGVGYTF. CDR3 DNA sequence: TGTGCCAGCAGCTCCCCCGGGACAGGGGTTGGCTACACCTTC.

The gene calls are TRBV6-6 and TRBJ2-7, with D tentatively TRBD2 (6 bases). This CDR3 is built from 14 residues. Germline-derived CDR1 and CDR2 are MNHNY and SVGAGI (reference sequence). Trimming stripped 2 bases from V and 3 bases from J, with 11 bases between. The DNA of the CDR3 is TGTGCCAGCAGTTACGCTAGCGAAAACTACGAGCAGTACTTC. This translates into CASSYASENYEQYF.

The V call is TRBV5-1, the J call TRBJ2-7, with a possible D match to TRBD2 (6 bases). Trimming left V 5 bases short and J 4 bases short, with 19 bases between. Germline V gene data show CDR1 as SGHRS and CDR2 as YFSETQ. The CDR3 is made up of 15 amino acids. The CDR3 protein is CASRYSGGSGYEQYF. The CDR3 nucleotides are TGCGCCAGCAGATATTCAGGAGGTAGCGGATACGAGCAGTACTTC.

CDR3: CASSEKRGNQPQHF. CDR3 DNA: TGTGCCAGCAGTGAAAAAAGGGGGAATCAGCCCCAGCATTTT. The chain joins TRBV6-1 to TRBJ1-5; possibly TRBD1 for D (6 bases). This CDR3 has 14 residues. Germline CDR1 reads MNHNS; CDR2 reads SASEGT. The V end lost 2 bases, the J end lost 4 bases, and 9 bases lay between the germline ends.

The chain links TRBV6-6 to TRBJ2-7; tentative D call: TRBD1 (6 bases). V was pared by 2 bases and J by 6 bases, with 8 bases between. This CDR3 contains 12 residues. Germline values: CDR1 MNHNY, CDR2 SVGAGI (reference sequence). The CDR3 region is CASSYRGTEQYF. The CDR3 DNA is TGTGCCAGCAGTTACAGGGGGACCGAGCAGTACTTC.

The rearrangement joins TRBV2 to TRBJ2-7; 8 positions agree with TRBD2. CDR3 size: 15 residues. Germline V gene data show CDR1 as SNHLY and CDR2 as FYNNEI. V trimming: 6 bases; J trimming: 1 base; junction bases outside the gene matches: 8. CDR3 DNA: TGTGCCAGCAGAGCGTCGGGGGGGCCTTCCTACGAGCAGTACTTC. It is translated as CASRASGGPSYEQYF.

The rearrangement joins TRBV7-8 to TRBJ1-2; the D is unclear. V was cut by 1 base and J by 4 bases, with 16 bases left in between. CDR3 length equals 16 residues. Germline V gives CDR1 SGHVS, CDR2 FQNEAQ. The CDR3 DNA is TGTGCCAGCAGCTTAGTCGCCCGGGGTACGGGCTATGGCTACACCTTC. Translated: CASSLVARGTGYGYTF.

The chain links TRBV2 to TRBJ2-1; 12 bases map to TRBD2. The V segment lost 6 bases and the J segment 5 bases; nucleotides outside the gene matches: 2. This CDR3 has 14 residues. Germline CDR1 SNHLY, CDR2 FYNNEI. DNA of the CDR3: TGTGCCAGCAGAAGGACTAGCGGGAACAATGAGCAGTTCTTC. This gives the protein CASRRTSGNNEQFF.

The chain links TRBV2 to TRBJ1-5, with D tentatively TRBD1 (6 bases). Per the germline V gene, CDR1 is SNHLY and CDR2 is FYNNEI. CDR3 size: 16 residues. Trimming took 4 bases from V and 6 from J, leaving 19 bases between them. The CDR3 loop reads CASSGGRGGNSQPQHF. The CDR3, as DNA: TGTGCCAGCAGTGGCGGGCGAGGGGGTAATTCTCAGCCCCAGCATTTT.

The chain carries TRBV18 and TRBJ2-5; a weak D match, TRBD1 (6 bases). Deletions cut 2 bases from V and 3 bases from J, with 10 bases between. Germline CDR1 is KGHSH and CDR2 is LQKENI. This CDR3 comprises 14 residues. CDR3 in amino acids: CASSPVTGEETQYF. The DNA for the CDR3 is TGTGCCAGCTCACCAGTGACAGGTGAAGAGACCCAGTACTTC.

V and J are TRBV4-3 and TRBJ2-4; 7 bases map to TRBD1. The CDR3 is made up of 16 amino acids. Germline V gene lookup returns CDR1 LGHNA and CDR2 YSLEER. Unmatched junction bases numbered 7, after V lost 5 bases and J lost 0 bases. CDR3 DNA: TGCGCCAGCAGCTCCCTCACAGGGGAAGCCAAAAACATTCAGTACTTC. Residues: CASSSLTGEAKNIQYF.

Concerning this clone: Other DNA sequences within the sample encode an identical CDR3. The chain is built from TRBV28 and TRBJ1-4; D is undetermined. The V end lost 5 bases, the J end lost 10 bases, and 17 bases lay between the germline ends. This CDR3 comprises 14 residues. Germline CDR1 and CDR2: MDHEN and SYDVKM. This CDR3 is CASSPQVLLGKLFF. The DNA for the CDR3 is TGTGCCAGCAGTCCCCAGGTATTACTCGGAAAACTGTTTTTT.

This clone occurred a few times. For the CDR3, the DNA is TGTGCCAGCAGTTACTCTACCTACGAGCAGTACTTC. This gives the protein CASSYSTYEQYF. The genes are TRBV6-6 and TRBJ2-7; no clear D. The V end lost 0 bases, the J end lost 2 bases, and 2 bases lay between the germline ends. In germline, CDR1 is MNHNY, CDR2 SVGAGI (reference sequence). CDR3 length: 12 amino acids.

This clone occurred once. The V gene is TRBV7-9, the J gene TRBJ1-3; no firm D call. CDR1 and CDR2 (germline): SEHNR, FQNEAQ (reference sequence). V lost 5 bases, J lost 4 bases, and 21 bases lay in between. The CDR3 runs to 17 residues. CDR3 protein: CASSGSRLTGSGNTIYF. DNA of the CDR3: TGTGCCAGCAGCGGATCCCGACTAACGGGGTCGGGAAACACCATATATTTT.

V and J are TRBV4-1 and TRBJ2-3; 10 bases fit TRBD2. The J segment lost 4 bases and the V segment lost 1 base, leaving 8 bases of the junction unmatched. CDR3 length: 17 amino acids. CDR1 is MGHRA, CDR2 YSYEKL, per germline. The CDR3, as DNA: TGCGCCAGCAGCCAAGGAGTTCTAGCGGGAGTTTCAGATACGCAGTATTTT. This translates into CASSQGVLAGVSDTQYF.

CDR3 DNA sequence: TGTGCCAGCAGCTCCGGACTAGCACAAGAGACCCAGTACTTC. The encoded protein is CASSSGLAQETQYF. This chain connects TRBV5-4 to TRBJ2-5, with TRBD2 matching 8 bases. This CDR3 is 14 amino acids long. Germline CDR1 is SGHNT and CDR2 is YYREEE (reference sequence). The junction had 3 bases not matched to a gene; V was cut back by 3 bases and J by 2 bases.

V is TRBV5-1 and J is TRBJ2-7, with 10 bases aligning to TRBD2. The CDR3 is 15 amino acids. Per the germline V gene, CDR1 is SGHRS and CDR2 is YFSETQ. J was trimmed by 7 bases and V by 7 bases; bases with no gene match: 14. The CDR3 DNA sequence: TGCGCCAGCTCCCAGGGGGTAGCGGGAGGCGGTGAGCAGTACTTC. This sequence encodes CASSQGVAGGGEQYF.

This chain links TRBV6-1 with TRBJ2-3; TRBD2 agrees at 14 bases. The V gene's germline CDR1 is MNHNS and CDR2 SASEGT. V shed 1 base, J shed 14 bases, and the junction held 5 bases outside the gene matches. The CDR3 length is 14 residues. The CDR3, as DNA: TGTGCCAGCAGTGAAGGACTAGCGGGGGGGCCTCGGTATTTT. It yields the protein CASSEGLAGGPRYF.

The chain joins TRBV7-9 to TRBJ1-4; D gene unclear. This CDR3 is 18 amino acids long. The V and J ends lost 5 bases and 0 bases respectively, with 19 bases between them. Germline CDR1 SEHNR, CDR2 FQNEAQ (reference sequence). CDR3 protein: CASSPRQAYLATNEKLFF. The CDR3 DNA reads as TGTGCCAGCAGCCCCCGACAAGCCTATCTTGCAACTAATGAAAAACTGTTTTTT.

For the CDR3, the DNA is TGTGCCAGCAGCGAACCTAGCTCAGATACGCAGTATTTT. Translation gives CASSEPSSDTQYF. The chain combines TRBV7-2 with TRBJ2-3; possible D gene TRBD2, 5 bases. V lost 5 bases and J lost 4, with 10 bases in between. Germline values: CDR1 SGHTA, CDR2 FQGNSA. The CDR3 spans 13 residues.

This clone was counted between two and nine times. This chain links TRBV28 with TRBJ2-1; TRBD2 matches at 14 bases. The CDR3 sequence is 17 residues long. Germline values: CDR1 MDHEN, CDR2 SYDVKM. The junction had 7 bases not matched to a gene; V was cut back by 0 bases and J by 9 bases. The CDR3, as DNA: TGTGCCAGCAGTTTATGGAGACTAGCGGGAGGGCCTGGTGAGCAGTTCTTC. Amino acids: CASSLWRLAGGPGEQFF.

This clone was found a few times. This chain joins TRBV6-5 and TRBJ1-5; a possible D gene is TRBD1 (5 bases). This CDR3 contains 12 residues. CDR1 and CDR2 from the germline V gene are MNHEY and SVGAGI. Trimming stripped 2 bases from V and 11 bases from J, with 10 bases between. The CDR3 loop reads CASSYPGGAQHF. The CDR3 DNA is TGTGCCAGCAGTTACCCGGGAGGGGCCCAGCATTTT.